This T cell receptor beta chain was recorded in a study of cytomegalovirus exposure and HLA in healthy donors. Study observations and caveats: It was reported that TCR beta sequences correctly inferred the HLA-A and HLA-B alleles for most subjects.

The CDR3 runs 16 residues. Germline CDR1 reads SGHRS; CDR2 reads YFSETQ. The J segment lost 1 base and the V segment lost 3 bases, leaving 10 bases of the junction unmatched. A note on this clone: Its specificity is not known.

13 Jbeta primers and 60 Vbeta primers were used for the PCR. The repertoire was sequenced with immunoSEQ multiplex PCR; TCRdb's copy has only in-frame clones and lacks some. Counted here are about 200,000 clones, around 80% occurring once; the ten biggest clones make up 1.5% to 2%. The TCR comes from a man aged 45-65 years in good health and CMV-seronegative. The V call is TRBV5-1, the J call TRBJ2-7, with TRBD1 matching over 7 bases. The sequenced material came from PBMCs. The CDR3 DNA follows: TGCGCCAGCAGCTCAAGGGGACAGCCTCAGTCCTACGAGCAGTACTTC. It yields the protein CASSSRGQPQSYEQYF.